The 19 T cell receptor beta chains below all came from one sample that was sequenced in a study of T cell repertoires in cytomegalovirus infection. In TCRdb, the reads were re-called with MiXCR into one record per CDR3 protein. The repertoire has around 180,000 distinct CDR3 sequences, about 28% of them found once; the top ten carry 31%. Sequencing used PBMCs. Receptors originate from a human donor in good health (CMV status not recorded). Some clones in this sample may be carry-over from other donors' samples.

The chain has TRBV12-3 or TRBV12-4 and TRBJ1-1, with D possibly matching TRBD1 (5 bases). The CDR3 contains 15 residues. The V and J ends lost 6 bases and 3 bases respectively, with 17 bases between them. CDR3 sequence (DNA): TGTGCCAGCAGCCTATGGGCGGGGGTTGACACTGAAGCTTTCTTT. Its translation: CASSLWAGVDTEAFF.

This clonotype was counted ten times or more. The V gene is TRBV7-2, the J gene TRBJ1-5; TRBD1 matches 8 bases. The germline V gene has CDR1 SGHTA and CDR2 FQGNSA. The J segment lost 4 bases and the V segment lost 2 bases, leaving 7 bases of the junction unmatched. The CDR3 sequence is 16 residues long. Here the CDR3 DNA reads TGTGCCAGCAGCTTATATATCGACAGGGGAAATCAGCCCCAGCATTTT. Translated, it gives CASSLYIDRGNQPQHF.

There are many counts of this clonotype. The chain uses TRBV7-2 and TRBJ2-2, with 8 bases that match TRBD1. Per the germline V gene, CDR1 is SGHTA and CDR2 is FQGNSA. Trimming took 6 bases from V and 6 from J; bases not matched to a gene: 6. The CDR3 spans 14 residues. CDR3 protein: CASSLQGDAGELFF. CDR3 nucleotides: TGTGCCAGCAGTCTACAGGGGGATGCCGGGGAGCTGTTTTTT.

This clonotype was detected many times. The chain has TRBV7-2 and TRBJ2-5; TRBD2 matches 12 bases. From germline, CDR1 is SGHTA and CDR2 FQGNSA. This CDR3 comprises 18 residues. V trimming: 1 base; J trimming: 0 bases; junction bases outside the gene matches: 6. The CDR3 nucleotides are TGTGCCAGCAGCTTAGTCCCTAGCGGGGGGGGCTACCAAGAGACCCAGTACTTC. It yields the protein CASSLVPSGGGYQETQYF.

This clonotype was counted only a few times. This chain connects TRBV7-2 to TRBJ1-3, with 8 bases aligning to TRBD1. Trimming at V came to 0 bases and at J to 4 bases, leaving 11 bases not matched to a gene. Germline V CDR1 and CDR2: SGHTA, FQGNSA. This CDR3 is built from 18 residues. In nucleotides, the CDR3 is TGTGCCAGCAGCTTAGCGAACAGGGGGGCCGTCGCGGGAAACACCATATATTTT. Its translation is CASSLANRGAVAGNTIYF.

The CDR3 region is CASSWGPPPNTIYF. CDR3 coding DNA: TGTGCCAGCAGCTGGGGACCGCCCCCTAACACCATATATTTT. This rearrangement joins TRBV7-2 to TRBJ1-3; D might be TRBD1 (5 bases). This CDR3 has 14 amino acids. The V and J ends lost 4 bases and 7 bases respectively, with 14 bases between them. The germline V gene has CDR1 SGHTA and CDR2 FQGNSA.

This clonotype is categorized as medium-sized (0.01 to 0.1%). The rearrangement joins TRBV7-2 to TRBJ1-4; TRBD1 might be the D (5 bases). CDR3 length: 14 amino acids. Trimming cost V 4 bases and J 5 bases, with 11 bases left between them. In germline, CDR1 is SGHTA, CDR2 FQGNSA. CDR3: CASSSRTQNEKLFF. In nucleotides, the CDR3 is TGTGCCAGCAGCTCACGGACACAGAATGAAAAACTGTTTTTT.

The chain joins TRBV6-6 to TRBJ2-1, with D perhaps matching TRBD1 (5 bases). V lost 0 bases and J lost 7, with 7 bases in between. The length of the CDR3 is 13 residues. The V gene's germline CDR1 is MNHNY and CDR2 SVGAGI (reference sequence). As DNA, the CDR3 is TGTGCCAGCAGTTACTCTGACAGTAATGAGCAGTTCTTC. It codes for CASSYSDSNEQFF.

The chain's CDR3 is CASSFGRGEDGYTF. CDR3 sequence (DNA): TGTGCCAGCAGCTTTGGCAGGGGGGAGGATGGCTACACCTTC. The chain has TRBV11-2 and TRBJ1-2; 7 bases map to TRBD1. The germline CDR1 and CDR2 sequences are SGHAT and FQNNGV. The V and J ends lost 3 bases and 6 bases, in that order; junction bases with no gene match: 7. This CDR3 contains 14 residues.

This clonotype appeared a few times. The gene calls are TRBV7-2 and TRBJ2-1; the D gene is possibly TRBD1 (5 bases). The CDR3 is 16 residues long. CDR1 and CDR2 (germline): SGHTA, FQGNSA. Deletions cut 5 bases from V and 4 bases from J, with 18 bases between. CDR3 in amino acids: CASSTLGAGIYNEQFF. The CDR3 DNA reads as TGTGCCAGCAGCACACTTGGGGCAGGGATTTACAATGAGCAGTTCTTC. Based on the CDR3 plus reference TRBV7-2 and TRBJ2-1, the full variable domain is GAGVSQSPSNKVTEKGKDVELRCDPISGHTALYWYRQSLGQGLEFLIYFQGNSAPDKSGLPSDRFSAERTGGSVSTLTIQRTQQEDSAVYLCASSTLGAGIYNEQFFGPGTRLTVL.

The chain is built from TRBV25-1 and TRBJ1-1; no firm D call. Germline V gene sequence: CDR1 MGHDK, CDR2 SYGVNS. V lost 3 bases and J 3 bases, leaving 8 bases between the germline ends. The CDR3 runs 13 residues. The CDR3 protein is CASSDGWDTEAFF. CDR3 sequence (DNA): TGTGCCAGCAGTGATGGTTGGGACACTGAAGCTTTCTTT.

V gene TRBV5-4 combines with J gene TRBJ2-1; 7 bases are a match to TRBD1. V gave up 2 bases and J gave up 8 bases; unmatched junction bases: 10. The CDR3 contains 15 residues. CDR1 is SGHNT and CDR2 is YYREEE in the germline V gene (reference sequence). The CDR3 region has the DNA TGTGCCAGCAGCTTTGGTGGTAGAGGGGGCGATGAGCAGTTCTTC. This gives the protein CASSFGGRGGDEQFF. Together with reference TRBV5-4 and TRBJ2-1, the CDR3 gives the full variable domain: ETGVTQSPTHLIKTRGQQVTLRCSSQSGHNTVSWYQQALGQGPQFIFQYYREEENGRGNFPPRFSGLQFPNYSSELNVNALELDDSALYLCASSFGGRGGDEQFFGPGTRLTVL.

The chain combines TRBV11-1 with TRBJ1-6; D ambiguous. The germline V gene has CDR1 SGHAT and CDR2 FQDESV (reference sequence). The ends were cut back, 2 bases at V and 0 bases at J, with 5 bases in the middle. This CDR3 contains 15 residues. This CDR3 is CASSLINSYNSPLHF. The DNA for the CDR3 is TGTGCCAGCAGCTTAATAAACTCCTATAATTCACCCCTCCACTTT.

The rearrangement links TRBV11-2 to TRBJ1-1; D might be TRBD1 (5 bases). V lost 1 base, J lost 1 base, and 13 bases lay in between. There are 16 residues in the CDR3. Germline V gives CDR1 SGHAT, CDR2 FQNNGV. The CDR3: CASSLGLRTTNTEAFF. CDR3 in DNA: TGTGCCAGCAGCTTAGGGCTTCGGACAACGAACACTGAAGCTTTCTTT.

This sequence joins TRBV5-1 and TRBJ2-7; 10 nucleotides agree with TRBD1. Germline V gene lookup returns CDR1 SGHRS and CDR2 YFSETQ. The CDR3 sequence is 15 residues long. With 3 bases clipped from V and 4 bases from J, the junction kept 7 bases outside the gene matches. CDR3 DNA sequence: TGCGCCAGCAGCTGGAGCGGGACAGGGGTTTACGAGCAGTACTTC. Its protein product is CASSWSGTGVYEQYF. Drawing the rest from reference TRBV5-1 and TRBJ2-7, the complete variable domain is KAGVTQTPRYLIKTRGQQVTLSCSPISGHRSVSWYQQTPGQGLQFLFEYFSETQRNKGNFPGRFSGRQFSNSRSEMNVSTLELGDSALYLCASSWSGTGVYEQYFGPGTRLTVT.

This clonotype was counted only a few times. The chain joins TRBV15 to TRBJ1-1; TRBD1 agrees at 7 bases. Trimming cost V 2 bases and J 1 base; bases outside gene matches: 4. The germline V gene has CDR1 LNHNV and CDR2 YYDKDF (reference sequence). The CDR3 totals 15 residues. The CDR3 region is CATSRLTGPNTEAFF. The CDR3 DNA reads as TGTGCCACCAGCAGACTGACAGGGCCGAACACTGAAGCTTTCTTT.

The chain combines TRBV3-1 with TRBJ2-1; D is possibly TRBD2 (6 bases). Per the germline V gene, CDR1 is LGHDT and CDR2 is YNNKEL (reference sequence). V lost 4 bases and J lost 4, with 14 bases in between. The CDR3 runs to 15 residues. Here the CDR3 reads CASSLLDGLYNEQFF. As DNA, the CDR3 is TGTGCCAGCAGCCTATTAGACGGACTATACAATGAGCAGTTCTTC.

J is TRBJ1-2 and V is TRBV27; D is ambiguous. Trimming left V 4 bases short and J 6 bases short, with 15 bases between. This CDR3 contains 14 residues. CDR1 is MNHEY and CDR2 is SMNVEV in the germline V gene (reference sequence). The CDR3, as DNA: TGTGCCAGCAGTTCCGACTCCTTGAGGCATGGCTACACCTTC. Translated: CASSSDSLRHGYTF.

This clonotype showed up many times. The chain is built from TRBV7-2 and TRBJ1-3; no firm D call. With 1 base removed from V and 2 bases from J, the gap between germline ends came to 12 bases. Per germline, CDR1 SGHTA and CDR2 FQGNSA. The CDR3 length is 16 residues. The CDR3 spells CASSLGLLEAGNTIYF. Written as DNA, the CDR3 is TGTGCCAGCAGCTTAGGACTCTTAGAGGCTGGAAACACCATATATTTT.